What follows are 20 T cell receptor beta chains derived from one specimen sequenced in a study of blood T cell repertoires in COVID-19. Generated by immunoSEQ multiplex PCR, the TCRdb table keeps only in-frame clones and is missing some. Among approximately 150,000 clones listed, 84% were seen once. Sequenced input: peripheral blood. The receptors were gathered from a man aged 25 to 45 with COVID-19, enrolled during active disease.

This chain uses TRBV7-6 with TRBJ2-5, with unresolved D. Trimming left V 1 base short and J 3 bases short, with 15 bases between. Germline CDR1 and CDR2: SGHVS and FNYEAQ. This CDR3 region has 16 residues. CDR3 sequence (DNA): TGTGCCAGCAGCTTAGGGTCTAGTAGAAGTGAAGAGACCCAGTACTTC. Its translation is CASSLGSSRSEETQYF.

This clone was counted only a few times. This chain links TRBV10-3 with TRBJ1-5; D ambiguous. Trimming stripped 0 bases from V and 0 bases from J, with 9 bases between. CDR3 length equals 16 residues. Germline assignment: CDR1 ENHRY and CDR2 SYGVKD. The CDR3 sequence is CAISESLLSSNQPQHF. CDR3 bases: TGTGCCATCAGTGAGTCTCTATTAAGTAGCAATCAGCCCCAGCATTTT.

This clone is termed medium-sized (0.01 to 0.1%). This rearrangement joins TRBV4-3 to TRBJ2-5; 9 bases align to TRBD2. Germline loops: CDR1 LGHNA, CDR2 YSLEER. J was trimmed by 4 bases and V by 0 bases; bases with no gene match: 24. There are 22 residues in the CDR3. CDR3 coding DNA: TGCGCCAGCAGCCAAGATCCCCGGGGGAAGAGGGGTAGCGGGAGATGGGGAGAGACCCAGTACTTC. Translated, it gives CASSQDPRGKRGSGRWGETQYF.

J is TRBJ2-1 and V is TRBV28, with D possibly TRBD1 on 6 matching bases. Germline CDR1 is MDHEN and CDR2 is SYDVKM. This CDR3 region has 13 residues. V was cut by 7 bases and J by 2 bases, with 9 bases left in between. In nucleotides, the CDR3 is TGTGCCAGCAATACAGGGACCTACAATGAGCAGTTCTTC. Protein sequence: CASNTGTYNEQFF.

The chain recombines TRBV10-2 with TRBJ1-1; 7 bases line up with TRBD1. The CDR3 extends over 14 amino acids. Per germline, CDR1 WSHSY and CDR2 SAAADI. The trim removed 6 bases at V and 4 bases at J, leaving 8 bases unmatched. In DNA, the CDR3 is TGCGCCAGCAGGACAGGGAGCTTGGCCACTGAAGCTTTCTTT. Translated: CASRTGSLATEAFF.

There are a few counts of this clone. The V call is TRBV5-1, the J call TRBJ1-5, with D perhaps TRBD1 (5 bases). V gave up 0 bases and J gave up 0 bases, with 10 bases separating them. Germline V gene lookup returns CDR1 SGHRS and CDR2 YFSETQ. The CDR3 length is 16 residues. As DNA, the CDR3 is TGCGCCAGCAGCTTGGGGACACCCAATAGCAATCAGCCCCAGCATTTT. Amino acids: CASSLGTPNSNQPQHF.

The chain recombines TRBV3-1 (or the pseudogene TRBV3-2) with TRBJ1-4; D possibly corresponds to TRBD1 (5 bases). The CDR3 length is 13 residues. Per germline, CDR1 LGHDT and CDR2 YNNKEL (reference sequence). Trimming took 5 bases from V and 7 from J, leaving 11 bases between them. CDR3 loop: CASSSGWGEKLFF. For the CDR3, the DNA is TGTGCCAGCAGCTCAGGGTGGGGTGAAAAACTGTTTTTT.

This chain joins TRBV28 and TRBJ2-7; 8 bases match TRBD2. After removal of 6 bases from V and 4 bases from J, the junction contained 11 bases not matched to a gene. This CDR3 is built from 15 residues. Germline values: CDR1 MDHEN, CDR2 SYDVKM. CDR3 region: CASSPAGGETYEQYF. In DNA form, the CDR3 reads TGTGCCAGCAGCCCGGCGGGGGGAGAAACGTACGAGCAGTACTTC.

This clone has only one observation. The chain employs TRBV11-1 and TRBJ1-1; D is unresolved. Germline V gene lookup returns CDR1 SGHAT and CDR2 FQDESV (reference sequence). The CDR3 contains 15 residues. V was shortened by 0 bases and J by 2 bases, with 10 bases between the two germline ends. The CDR3 sequence is CASSLARWINTEAFF. CDR3 sequence (DNA): TGTGCCAGCAGCTTAGCGCGGTGGATAAACACTGAAGCTTTCTTT.

The chain links TRBV27 to TRBJ1-2, with 7 bases lining up with TRBD1. Trimming took 1 base from V and 0 from J; bases not matched to a gene: 8. This CDR3 has 17 residues. The germline V gene has CDR1 MNHEY and CDR2 SMNVEV (reference sequence). CDR3 in amino acids: CASSLYPGQQTNYGYTF. The CDR3 DNA reads TGTGCCAGCAGTTTATATCCGGGACAGCAGACTAACTATGGCTACACCTTC.

This clone was seen a few times. The chain employs TRBV28 and TRBJ1-3; D may be TRBD1 (5 bases). Trimming removed 7 bases at V and 1 base at J, with 11 bases between. CDR1 is MDHEN and CDR2 is SYDVKM in the germline V gene. The CDR3 contains 14 residues. The CDR3 is CASTTQGSGNTIYF. The CDR3 region has the DNA TGTGCCAGCACCACCCAGGGTTCTGGAAACACCATATATTTT.

This rearrangement joins TRBV5-1 to TRBJ2-5, with TRBD1 matching 7 bases. The CDR3 covers 14 residues. The germline CDR1 and CDR2 sequences are SGHRS and YFSETQ. The J segment lost 2 bases and the V segment lost 4 bases, leaving 5 bases of the junction unmatched. The CDR3, as DNA: TGCGCCAGCAGCGTAACGGACAGGCAAGAGACCCAGTACTTC. This codes for CASSVTDRQETQYF.

The chain couples TRBV28 to TRBJ1-4, with D maybe TRBD1 (5 bases). CDR3 length: 14 amino acids. V was pared by 2 bases and J by 10 bases, with 14 bases between. The germline V gene encodes CDR1 MDHEN and CDR2 SYDVKM. In nucleotides, the CDR3 is TGTGCCAGCAGTTTAACAGGATTCATCGGAAAACTGTTTTTT. Encoded protein: CASSLTGFIGKLFF.

The chain combines TRBV3-1 (or the pseudogene TRBV3-2) with TRBJ1-5; D may be TRBD1 (5 bases). CDR1 is LGHDT, CDR2 YNNKEL, per germline (reference sequence). The V gene lost 4 bases and the J gene lost 7 bases, with 14 bases spanning the gap. This CDR3 region has 14 residues. The CDR3 nucleotides read TGTGCCAGCAGCCCCCGTGGGGGGTGGCAGCCCCAGCATTTT. Protein sequence: CASSPRGGWQPQHF.

The chain combines TRBV18 with TRBJ2-4, with a tentative D call TRBD2 (5 bases). CDR1 is KGHSH and CDR2 is LQKENI in the germline V gene. Trimming cost V 0 bases and J 0 bases, with 12 bases left between them. CDR3 length: 17 amino acids. The CDR3 region has the DNA TGTGCCAGCTCACCACCGCGCCAGACTATAGCCAAAAACATTCAGTACTTC. Translation: CASSPPRQTIAKNIQYF.

The rearrangement uses TRBV25-1 and TRBJ1-2; D is possibly TRBD1 (6 bases). This CDR3 is 15 amino acids long. The germline gives CDR1 MGHDK, CDR2 SYGVNS. Trimming cost V 3 bases and J 9 bases, with 20 bases left between them. The CDR3, as DNA: TGTGCCAGCAGTGAGCGACTTACAGGGAAAGGTAGCTACACCTTC. This codes for CASSERLTGKGSYTF.

The chain combines TRBV5-6 with TRBJ2-7, with TRBD2 matching over 7 bases. V lost 2 bases and J lost 3; bases outside the gene matches: 5. Germline assignment: CDR1 SGHDT and CDR2 YYEEEE. The CDR3 is 14 amino acids. DNA of the CDR3: TGTGCCAGCAGCTTCCCGGGACTAAACTACGAGCAGTACTTC. Translating gives CASSFPGLNYEQYF.

The genes are TRBV12-3 or TRBV12-4 and TRBJ1-1; a weak D match, TRBD1 (5 bases). This CDR3 has 12 amino acids. The ends were cut back, 5 bases at V and 5 bases at J, with 9 bases in the middle. As DNA, the CDR3 is TGTGCCAGCAGTGGGGGGGATACTGAAGCTTTCTTT. It is translated as CASSGGDTEAFF.

V usage is TRBV25-1 and J usage is TRBJ2-1, with TRBD1 matching 9 bases. This CDR3 is 14 amino acids long. Trimming took 5 bases from V and 6 from J; bases not matched to a gene: 5. The V gene's germline CDR1 is MGHDK and CDR2 SYGVNS. This chain's CDR3 is CASSRQGGTNEQFF. CDR3 nucleotide sequence: TGTGCCAGCAGTAGACAGGGGGGGACCAATGAGCAGTTCTTC.

This clone appeared a single time. This chain joins TRBV10-3 and TRBJ2-7, with 11 nucleotides matching TRBD2. Germline assignment: CDR1 ENHRY and CDR2 SYGVKD. Unmatched junction bases numbered 1, after V lost 2 bases and J lost 1 base. This CDR3 has 15 amino acids. The chain's CDR3 is CAISEGLAGSYEQYF. The DNA of the CDR3 is TGTGCCATCAGTGAGGGACTAGCGGGTTCCTACGAGCAGTACTTC.